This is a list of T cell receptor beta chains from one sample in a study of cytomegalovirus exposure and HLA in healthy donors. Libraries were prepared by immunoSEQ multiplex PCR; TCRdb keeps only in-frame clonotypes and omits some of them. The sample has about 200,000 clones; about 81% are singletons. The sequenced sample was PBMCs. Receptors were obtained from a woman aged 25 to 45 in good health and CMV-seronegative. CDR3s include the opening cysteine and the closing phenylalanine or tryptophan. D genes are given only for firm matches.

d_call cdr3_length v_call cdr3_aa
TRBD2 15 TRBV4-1 CASSRTSGASGTQYF
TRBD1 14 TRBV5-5 CASSWETGPYEQYF
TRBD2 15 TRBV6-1 CASSEVSGRRETQYF
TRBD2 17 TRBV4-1 CASSQDPLGLAVPTQYF
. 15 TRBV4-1 CASSRGQLSTDTQYF
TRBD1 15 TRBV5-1 CASSPPGQMNTEAFF
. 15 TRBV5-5 CASSLAAYGGTEAFF
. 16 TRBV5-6 CASSLLAGASYNEQFF
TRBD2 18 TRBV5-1 CASSFNPGLAGSPYEQYF
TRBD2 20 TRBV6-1 CASSDRMFAGGIFGTDTQYF
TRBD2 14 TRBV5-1 CASSSTSEGFEQFF
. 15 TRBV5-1 CASSLGGKTYNEQFF
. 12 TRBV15 CATSGGWETQYF
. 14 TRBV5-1 CATSREFRTDTQYF
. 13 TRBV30 CAWRFTRGEKLFF
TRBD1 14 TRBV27 CASRSRGTGGGYTF
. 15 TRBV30 CAWSAGNAGGTEAFF
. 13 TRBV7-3 CASSLSGRDGYTF
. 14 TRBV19 CASSWQGWDEKLFF
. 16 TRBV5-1 CASSLYPGRAADGYTF
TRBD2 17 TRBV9 CASSARSLAGSSYEQYF
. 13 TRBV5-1 CASSLGLYDGYTF
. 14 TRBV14 CASSQVVGSGEQFF
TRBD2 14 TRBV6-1 CASSEVGGPYEQYF
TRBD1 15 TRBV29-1 CSVARDRGRTGELFF
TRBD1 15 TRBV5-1 CASLRDRGGNTEAFF
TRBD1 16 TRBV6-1 CASSGGWTGGAGELFF
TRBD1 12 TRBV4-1 CASSRQGYGYTF
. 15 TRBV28 CASSPVEGGNQPQHF
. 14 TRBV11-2 CASSAWTSTDTQYF
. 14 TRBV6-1 CASRFTGMNTEAFF
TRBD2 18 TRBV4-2 CASSQGDSGGDWYNEQFF
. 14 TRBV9 CASSVDGESTEAFF
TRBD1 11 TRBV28 CASRGTGRQYF
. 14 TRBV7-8 CASTTVGGETEAFF
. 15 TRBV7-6 CASSDLGGTGYGYTF
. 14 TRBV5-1 CASRHGGSNTEAFF
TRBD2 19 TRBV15 CATSRVGGSGRYSYNEQFF
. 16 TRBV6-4 CASSRTLQGPNTEAFF
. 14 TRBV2 CASSELWGDYEQYF